The present T cell receptor (beta chain) was sequenced within a study of T-cell memory formation after mild COVID-19. There are a few counts of this clonotype. The CDR3 runs to 15 residues. V shed 1 base and J shed 5 bases, with 14 bases lying between them. The germline V gene encodes CDR1 LGHNA and CDR2 YNFKEQ. MiXCR, applied by TCRdb to the 5' RACE reads, yields one record per CDR3 protein. The data show about 600,000 distinct CDR3 sequences, about 20% seen once. This receptor was obtained from an adult woman who had mild COVID-19 (a few samples of this study predate the infection). Cell type and time point are not known. This chain links TRBV4-2 with TRBJ2-5, with D perhaps TRBD2 (6 bases). The sample was PBMCs or a T cell subset sorted from them (not recorded which). CDR3 amino acids: CASSQATGEGETQYF. The CDR3 nucleotides read TGTGCCAGCAGCCAAGCGACGGGAGAGGGGGAGACCCAGTACTTC.